This T cell receptor beta chain is drawn from a study of T cells in women clearing cervical HPV infection. About the research overall: HLA type could not be excluded as a confounder.

Germline assignment: CDR1 MDHEN and CDR2 SYDVKM. J lost 5 bases, V lost 3 bases, and 6 bases had no gene match. The CDR3 contains 15 residues. Dot-blot hybridization genotyped cervical HPV amplified with MY09/MY11 PCR. Profiling relied on immunoSEQ multiplex PCR, and the TCRdb table lists in-frame clones only, not all of them. The specimen's table records about 30,000 clones. On this clone itself: Its antigen is unknown. The read comes to an end 3 residues before the CDR3 does, leaving the germline J gene to fill in the end.

General observations from the study: Cases carried less TRBV6-7 than controls: about 0.1% versus 0.15%. T-cell numbers per sample were unknown and may explain richness differences.

The source of this sequence is a woman between 18 and 70 years old with a cervical HPV16 infection that either progressed to CIN3+ or cleared (not recorded which). The gene calls are TRBV28 and TRBJ2-3, with 9 bases fitting TRBD2. The sequenced sample consisted of blood buffy coat. CDR3 region: CASSFSSGIGDTQYF. CDR3 bases read: TGTGCCAGCAGTTTTTCTAGCGGGATAGGAGATACG.